This section outlines one T cell receptor beta chain sequence together with its context. The sample belongs to a study of blood T cell repertoires in COVID-19. Study in general: Acute and convalescent COVID-19 samples came from the United States, Italy and Spain.

V lost 6 bases and J lost 2, with 15 bases in between. The CDR3 contains 15 residues. Germline V lookup: CDR1 LGHDT, CDR2 YNNKEL (reference sequence). The assay was immunoSEQ multiplex PCR, and TCRdb's table has in-frame clones only and misses some. The top ten hold 4.9% of the sample, which has about 250,000 clones, 70% to 85% seen once. This TCR was recovered from a woman of 80 years or more with active or convalescent COVID-19. The chain has TRBV3-1 (or the pseudogene TRBV3-2) and TRBJ2-3; tentatively, D is TRBD2 (6 bases). What was sequenced was peripheral blood. The CDR3 loop reads CASRRSGVNTDTQYF. The CDR3 DNA sequence: TGTGCCAGCAGGAGGTCGGGGGTAAACACAGATACGCAGTATTTT.